The present T cell receptor beta chain was sequenced within a study of CD8+CD57+ T cells in acquired aplastic anemia. Study-wide background: DNA from sorted CD4+ and CD8+ cells averaged around 3.2 ug.

Comment on this clonotype: The antigen remains undetermined. The junction departs from the called germline gene at one end, perhaps through a read error.

The study's findings and limits: Researchers report that 25 to 35 CD8+ CDR3 sequences appeared in both patients and controls.

The TCR beta profiling, which covered VDJ combination and CDR3 sequence, was carried out using genomic DNA as the template. TCRdb reprocessed the reads via MiXCR and lists one record per CDR3 protein. This table holds 400,000 to 600,000 distinct CDR3 sequences, around a third found once. The CDR3 consists of 16 residues. Germline lookup yields CDR1 SGHTS and CDR2 YDEGEE. All patients picked for sequencing had shown, by flow cytometry, an expansion of CD8+CD57+ cells. There were no patients without severe acquired aplastic anemia. Among the patients, none had received any therapy at the time of blood sampling.

The receptor comes from a human donor with aplastic anemia. This sequence joins TRBV5-8 and TRBJ2-5; TRBD2 agrees at 8 bases. The sample consisted of sorted CD4+, CD8+, or CD8+CD57+ T cells (not recorded which) from PBMCs. CDR3 amino acids: CASSLAWREAQGTQYF. CDR3 coding DNA: TGTGCCAGCAGCTTGGCGTGGCGGGAGGCCCAAGGGACCCAGTACTTC.